This is a list of T cell receptor beta chains from one sample in a study of shared clonotypes between healthy human individuals. Only in-frame clones appear in the TCRdb table, and some are missing; sequencing was by immunoSEQ multiplex PCR. This table has about 1 million clones, about 76% appearing once. What was sequenced was memory CD4+ T cells sorted from blood. These receptors were collected from a man aged 18 to 29 in good health. Each CDR3 is given with its conserved first and last residue. A D gene is named only where the DNA matches it firmly. Only some rows state a clone size, as once, few, many or a class for expanded clones.

13	NA	NA	TRBV27	TRBJ2-7	TGTGCCAGCAGTTTGCGGGGGCAGGACGAGCAGTACTTC	CASSLRGQDEQYF
15	NA	NA	TRBV7-2	TRBJ2-1	TGTGCCAGCAGCTTAGCAATTACAGGGATGGGTGAGCAGTTCTTC	CASSLAITGMGEQFF
18	NA	NA	TRBV6-7	TRBJ1-4	TGTGCCAGCAGTTACCGGAGGGGACGGCTTGCTGTGAATGAAAAACTGTTTTTT	CASSYRRGRLAVNEKLFF
15	NA	TRBD1	TRBV4-1	TRBJ1-2	TGCGCCAGCACCCTCCGGGACAGAACAAACTATGGCTACACCTTC	CASTLRDRTNYGYTF
14	NA	NA	TRBV7-2	TRBJ2-3	TGTGCCAGCAGCTTAGGCCCGTACACAGATACGCAGTATTTT	CASSLGPYTDTQYF
13	NA	NA	TRBV4-1	TRBJ2-7	TGCGCCAGCTCCCTAAGCTCTACCTACGAGCAGTACTTC	CASSLSSTYEQYF
14	NA	NA	TRBV5-1	TRBJ2-2	TGCGCCAGCAGCTTGAAGGTAGCCACCGGGGAGCTGTTTTTT	CASSLKVATGELFF
13	NA	TRBD1	TRBV18	TRBJ2-1	TGTGCCAGCTCACTTAACAGGGGCGATGAGCAGTTCTTC	CASSLNRGDEQFF
14	NA	NA	TRBV28	TRBJ1-1	TGTGCCAGCAGTCCCCAGACAGCGACCGCTGAAGCTTTCTTT	CASSPQTATAEAFF
16	NA	NA	TRBV19	TRBJ2-6	TGTGCCTCAACTCACGGGCAGTCCTCTGGGGCCAACGTCCTGACTTTC	CASTHGQSSGANVLTF
15	NA	NA	TRBV6-1	TRBJ2-7	TGTGCCAGCCGTGCTAGCAGCGGATACTCCTACGAGCAGTACTTC	CASRASSGYSYEQYF
16	NA	NA	TRBV25-1	TRBJ2-6	TGTGCCAGCAGTGATTTTGAGCGCTCTGGGGCCAACGTCCTGACTTTC	CASSDFERSGANVLTF
14	NA	NA	TRBV27	TRBJ2-4	TGTGCCAGCAGTTTAGGACGAGCCAAAAACATTCAGTACTTC	CASSLGRAKNIQYF
17	NA	NA	TRBV5-6	TRBJ2-7	TGTGCCAGCAGCTTGAGTGGTATTGGCAGGGCCTCCTACGAGCAGTACTTC	CASSLSGIGRASYEQYF
16	NA	NA	TRBV18	TRBJ2-1	TGTGCCAGCTCATCAAAAGGGACCAACCTAGGCAATGAGCAGTTCTTC	CASSSKGTNLGNEQFF
13	NA	NA	TRBV19	TRBJ1-3	TGTGCCAGTAGTAATCAGGGCGCAGACACCATATATTTT	CASSNQGADTIYF
14	few	TRBD1	TRBV12-5	TRBJ2-1	TGTGCTAGTGGTCCGGGACAGGGTCTCAATGAGCAGTTCTTC	CASGPGQGLNEQFF
16	NA	TRBD1	TRBV19	TRBJ1-1	TGTGCCAGTAGCCAGACAGGGAGGGCCCTGAACACTGAAGCTTTCTTT	CASSQTGRALNTEAFF